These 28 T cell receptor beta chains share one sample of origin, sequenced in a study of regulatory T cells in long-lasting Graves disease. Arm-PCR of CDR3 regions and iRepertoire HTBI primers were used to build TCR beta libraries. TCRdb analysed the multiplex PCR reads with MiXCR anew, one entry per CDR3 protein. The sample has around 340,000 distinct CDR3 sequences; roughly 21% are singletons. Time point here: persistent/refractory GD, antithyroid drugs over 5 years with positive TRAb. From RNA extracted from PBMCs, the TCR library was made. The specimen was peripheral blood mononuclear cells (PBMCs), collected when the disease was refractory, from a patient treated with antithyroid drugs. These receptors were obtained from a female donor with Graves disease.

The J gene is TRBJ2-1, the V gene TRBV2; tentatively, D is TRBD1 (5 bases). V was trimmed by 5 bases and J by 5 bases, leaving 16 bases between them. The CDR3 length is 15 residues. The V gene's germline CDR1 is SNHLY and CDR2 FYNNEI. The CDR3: CASSPQIGEDNEQFF. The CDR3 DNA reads TGTGCCAGCAGTCCCCAAATAGGGGAAGACAATGAGCAGTTCTTC.

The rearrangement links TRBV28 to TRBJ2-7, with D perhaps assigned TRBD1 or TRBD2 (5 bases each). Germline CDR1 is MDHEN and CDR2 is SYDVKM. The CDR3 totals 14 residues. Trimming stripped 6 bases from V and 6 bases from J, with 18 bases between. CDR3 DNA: TGTGCCAGCAGCCCCTCCGGGACCCCGCTCGAGCAGTACTTC. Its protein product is CASSPSGTPLEQYF.

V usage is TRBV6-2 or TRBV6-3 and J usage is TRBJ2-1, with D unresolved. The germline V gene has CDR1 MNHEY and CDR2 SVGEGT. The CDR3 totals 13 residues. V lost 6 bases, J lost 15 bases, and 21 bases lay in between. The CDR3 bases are TGTGCCAGCAGCCAAGAATCACCCCGGACCCCGTTCTTC. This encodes CASSQESPRTPFF.

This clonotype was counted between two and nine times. CDR3 region: CASSQPYGDQPQHF. In nucleotides, the CDR3 is TGCGCCAGCAGCCAACCATACGGAGATCAGCCCCAGCATTTT. The chain links TRBV4-1 to TRBJ1-5; D ambiguous. Between the trimmed V and J ends, which lost 2 bases and 5 bases, there was a span of 10 bases. The CDR3 totals 14 residues. In germline, CDR1 is MGHRA, CDR2 YSYEKL.

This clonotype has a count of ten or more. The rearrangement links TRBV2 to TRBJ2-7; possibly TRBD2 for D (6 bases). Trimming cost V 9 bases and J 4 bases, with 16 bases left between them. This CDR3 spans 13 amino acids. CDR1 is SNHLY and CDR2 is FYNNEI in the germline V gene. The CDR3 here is CASGGDVLYEQYF. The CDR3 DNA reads TGTGCCAGTGGAGGGGACGTCTTATACGAGCAGTACTTC.

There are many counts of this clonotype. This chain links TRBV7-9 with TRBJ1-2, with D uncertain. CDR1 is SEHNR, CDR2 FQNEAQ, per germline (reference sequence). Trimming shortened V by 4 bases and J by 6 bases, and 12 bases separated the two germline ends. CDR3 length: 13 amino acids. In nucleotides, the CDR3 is TGTGCCAGCAGCTCCCGTTTAGTGGATGGCTACACCTTC. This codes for CASSSRLVDGYTF.

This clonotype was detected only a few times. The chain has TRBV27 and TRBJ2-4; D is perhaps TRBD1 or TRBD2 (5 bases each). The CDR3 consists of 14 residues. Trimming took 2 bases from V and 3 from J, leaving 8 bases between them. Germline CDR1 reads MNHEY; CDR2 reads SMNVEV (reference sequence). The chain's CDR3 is CASSLQGVKNIQYF. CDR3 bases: TGTGCCAGCAGTTTACAGGGAGTCAAAAACATTCAGTACTTC.

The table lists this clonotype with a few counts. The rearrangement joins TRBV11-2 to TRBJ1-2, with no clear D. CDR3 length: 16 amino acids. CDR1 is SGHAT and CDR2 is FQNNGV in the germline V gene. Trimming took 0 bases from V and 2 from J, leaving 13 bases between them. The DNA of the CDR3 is TGTGCCAGCAGCTTAGAATCTGGGTGGAGAAACTATGGCTACACCTTC. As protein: CASSLESGWRNYGYTF.

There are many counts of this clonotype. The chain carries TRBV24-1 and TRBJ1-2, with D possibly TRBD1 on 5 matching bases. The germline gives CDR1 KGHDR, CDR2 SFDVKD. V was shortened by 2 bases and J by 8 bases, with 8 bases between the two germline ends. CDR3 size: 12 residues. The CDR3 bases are TGTGCCACCAGTGATTGGGGGGAAGGCTACACCTTC. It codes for CATSDWGEGYTF.

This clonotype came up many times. CDR3 region: CASSFYGQGGSYEQYF. The CDR3 DNA reads TGCGCCAGCAGCTTTTACGGACAAGGGGGCTCCTACGAGCAGTACTTC. This chain joins TRBV5-1 and TRBJ2-7, with D perhaps matching TRBD1 (6 bases). This CDR3 is built from 16 residues. Trimming cost V 2 bases and J 0 bases, with 15 bases left between them. Germline CDR1 SGHRS, CDR2 YFSETQ.

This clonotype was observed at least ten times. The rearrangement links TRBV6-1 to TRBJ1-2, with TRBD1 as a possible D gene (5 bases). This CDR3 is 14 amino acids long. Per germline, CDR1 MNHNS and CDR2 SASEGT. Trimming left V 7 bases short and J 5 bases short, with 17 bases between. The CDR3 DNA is TGTGCCAGCAAACCGGGACCTCCCCTTTATGGCTACACCTTC. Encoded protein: CASKPGPPLYGYTF.

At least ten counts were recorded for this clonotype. The CDR3 protein is CASSWDSAYEQYF. CDR3 bases: TGTGCCAGCAGTTGGGACAGTGCCTACGAGCAGTACTTC. V is TRBV28 and J is TRBJ2-7; TRBD1 aligns across 7 bases. J was trimmed by 2 bases and V by 4 bases; bases with no gene match: 2. The CDR3 runs to 13 residues. The germline V gene encodes CDR1 MDHEN and CDR2 SYDVKM.

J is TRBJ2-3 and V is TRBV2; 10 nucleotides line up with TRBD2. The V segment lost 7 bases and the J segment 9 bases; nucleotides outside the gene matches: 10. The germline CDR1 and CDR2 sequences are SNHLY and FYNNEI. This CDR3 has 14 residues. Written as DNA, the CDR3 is TGTGCCAGCACCCGGCAGCGGGAGGGAGGCACGCAGTATTTT. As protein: CASTRQREGGTQYF.

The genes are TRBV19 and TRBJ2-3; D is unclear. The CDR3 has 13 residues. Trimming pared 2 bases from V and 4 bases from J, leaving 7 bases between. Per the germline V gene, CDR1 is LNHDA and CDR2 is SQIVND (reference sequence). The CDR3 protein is CASSIYQADTQYF. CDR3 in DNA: TGTGCCAGTAGTATATACCAGGCAGATACGCAGTATTTT.

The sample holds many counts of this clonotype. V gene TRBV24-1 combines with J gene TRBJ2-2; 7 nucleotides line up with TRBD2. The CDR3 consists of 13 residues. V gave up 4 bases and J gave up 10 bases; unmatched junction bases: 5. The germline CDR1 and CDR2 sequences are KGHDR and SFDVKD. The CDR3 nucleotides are TGTGCCACCAGTGACCCGACTAGCCCGGAGCTGTTTTTT. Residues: CATSDPTSPELFF.

The CDR3 loop is CATSRDLENTEAFF. CDR3 nucleotides: TGTGCCACCAGCAGAGATCTGGAGAACACTGAAGCTTTCTTT. V usage is TRBV15 and J usage is TRBJ1-1; unclear D gene. Trimming removed 0 bases at V and 1 base at J, with 6 bases between. Germline CDR1 and CDR2: LNHNV and YYDKDF (reference sequence). The CDR3 totals 14 residues. The full variable domain, rest sourced from reference TRBV15 and TRBJ1-1, is DAMVIQNPRYQVTQFGKPVTLSCSQTLNHNVMYWYQQKSSQAPKLLFHYYDKDFNNEADTPDNFQSRRPNTSFCFLDIRSPGLGDTAMYLCATSRDLENTEAFFGQGTRLTVV.

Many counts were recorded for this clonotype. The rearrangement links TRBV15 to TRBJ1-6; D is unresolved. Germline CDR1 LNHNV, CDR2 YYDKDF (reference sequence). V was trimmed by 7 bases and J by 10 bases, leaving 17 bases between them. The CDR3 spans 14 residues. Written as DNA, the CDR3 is TGTGCCACCACTACAGATCCCGATGACTCACCCCTCCACTTT. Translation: CATTTDPDDSPLHF.

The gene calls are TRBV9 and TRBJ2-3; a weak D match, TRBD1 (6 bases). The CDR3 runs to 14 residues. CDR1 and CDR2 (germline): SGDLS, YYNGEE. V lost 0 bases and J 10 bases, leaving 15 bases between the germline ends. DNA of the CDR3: TGTGCCAGCAGCGTAGAGGGGGTCAGTAACGCGCAGTATTTT. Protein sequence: CASSVEGVSNAQYF.

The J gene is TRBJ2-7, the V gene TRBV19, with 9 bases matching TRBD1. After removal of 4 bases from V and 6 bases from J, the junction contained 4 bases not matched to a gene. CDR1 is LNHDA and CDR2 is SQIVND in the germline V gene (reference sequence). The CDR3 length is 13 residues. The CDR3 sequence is CASSNDRGSEQYF. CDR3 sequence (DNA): TGTGCCAGTAGTAATGACAGGGGGTCCGAGCAGTACTTC.

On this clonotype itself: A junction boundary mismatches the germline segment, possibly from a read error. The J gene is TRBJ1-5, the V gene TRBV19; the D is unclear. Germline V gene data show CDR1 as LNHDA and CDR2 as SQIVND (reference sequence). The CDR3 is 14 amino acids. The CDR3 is CASTHMGYNRPQHF. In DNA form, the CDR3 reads TGTGCCAGTACCCATATGGGGTACAATCGGCCCCAGCATTTT.

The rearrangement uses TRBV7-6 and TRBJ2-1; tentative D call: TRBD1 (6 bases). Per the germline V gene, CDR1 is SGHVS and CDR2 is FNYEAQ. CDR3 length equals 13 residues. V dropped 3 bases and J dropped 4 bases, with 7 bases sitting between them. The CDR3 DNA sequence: TGTGCCAGCAGCTTGACAGGTTACAATGAGCAGTTCTTC. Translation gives CASSLTGYNEQFF.

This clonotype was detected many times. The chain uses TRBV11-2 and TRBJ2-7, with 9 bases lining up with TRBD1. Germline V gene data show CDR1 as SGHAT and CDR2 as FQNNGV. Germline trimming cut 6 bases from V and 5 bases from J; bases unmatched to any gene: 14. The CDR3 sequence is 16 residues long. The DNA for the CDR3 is TGTGCCAGCAGGACAATCCGCCCGGGACAGGGCGACGAGCAGTACTTC. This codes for CASRTIRPGQGDEQYF.

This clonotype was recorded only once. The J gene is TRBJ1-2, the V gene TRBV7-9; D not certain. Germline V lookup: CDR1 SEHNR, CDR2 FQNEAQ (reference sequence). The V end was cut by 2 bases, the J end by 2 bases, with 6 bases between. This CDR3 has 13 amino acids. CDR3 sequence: CASSLPMNYGYTF. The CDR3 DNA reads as TGTGCCAGCAGCTTACCTATGAACTATGGCTACACCTTC.

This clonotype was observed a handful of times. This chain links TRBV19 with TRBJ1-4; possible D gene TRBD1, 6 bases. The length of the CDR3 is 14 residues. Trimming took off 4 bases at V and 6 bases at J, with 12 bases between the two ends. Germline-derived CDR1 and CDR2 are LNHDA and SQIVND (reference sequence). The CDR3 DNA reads TGTGCCAGTAGTAGAAGCAACAGGGATGAAAAACTGTTTTTT. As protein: CASSRSNRDEKLFF.

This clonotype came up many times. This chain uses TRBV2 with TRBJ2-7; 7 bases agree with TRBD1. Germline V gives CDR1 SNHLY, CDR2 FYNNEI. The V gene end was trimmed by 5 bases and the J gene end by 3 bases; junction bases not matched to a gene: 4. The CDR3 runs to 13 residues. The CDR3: CASSRTGDYEQYF. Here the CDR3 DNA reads TGTGCCAGCAGTCGTACAGGGGACTACGAGCAGTACTTC.

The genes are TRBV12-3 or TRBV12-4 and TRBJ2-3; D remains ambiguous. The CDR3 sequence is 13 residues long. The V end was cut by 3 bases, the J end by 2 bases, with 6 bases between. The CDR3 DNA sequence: TGTGCCAGCAGTTTGTTTACCACAGATACGCAGTATTTT. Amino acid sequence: CASSLFTTDTQYF.

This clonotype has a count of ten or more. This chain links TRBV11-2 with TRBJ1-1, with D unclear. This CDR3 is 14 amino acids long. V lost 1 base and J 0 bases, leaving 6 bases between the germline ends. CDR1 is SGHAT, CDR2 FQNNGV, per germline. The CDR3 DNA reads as TGTGCCAGCAGCTTAGCCAGTTTGAACACTGAAGCTTTCTTT. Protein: CASSLASLNTEAFF.

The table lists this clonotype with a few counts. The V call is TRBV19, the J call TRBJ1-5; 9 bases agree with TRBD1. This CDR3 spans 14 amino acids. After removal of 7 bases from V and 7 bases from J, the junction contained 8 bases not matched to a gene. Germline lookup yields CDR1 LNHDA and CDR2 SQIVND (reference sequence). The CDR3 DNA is TGTGCCAGTACCCCGGGACAGGGTCGGCAGCCCCAGCATTTT. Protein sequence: CASTPGQGRQPQHF.